These 22 T cell receptor beta chains share one sample of origin, sequenced in a study of T cell repertoires in cytomegalovirus infection. TCRdb re-derived calls from the reads in MiXCR, one entry per CDR3 protein. The table records hundreds of thousands of distinct CDR3 sequences, around 32% of them present only once. These TCRs' antigens remain unknown. Sequenced material: cultured CD8+ T cells from PBMCs, taken from culture after CMV antigen stimulation. The receptors were sampled from a human donor in good health (CMV status not recorded). Some clones in this sample may be carry-over from other donors' samples.

This clonotype was seen a handful of times. The V gene is TRBV13, the J gene TRBJ2-7, with D uncertain. The V end lost 3 bases, the J end lost 7 bases, and 13 bases lay between the germline ends. Looked up from germline, CDR1 is PRHDT and CDR2 is FYEKMQ (reference sequence). The CDR3 runs 13 residues. The CDR3 DNA reads TGTGCCAGCAGCTTTCGCCGCGTAGGTGAGCAGTACGTC. This sequence encodes CASSFRRVGEQYV.

This clonotype occurred many times. This rearrangement joins TRBV7-2 to TRBJ2-5, with D perhaps TRBD1 (6 bases). This CDR3 is built from 15 residues. V was shortened by 1 base and J by 5 bases, with 14 bases between the two germline ends. From germline, CDR1 is SGHTA and CDR2 FQGNSA. This CDR3 reads CASSLVVGGGETQYF. The CDR3, as DNA: TGTGCCAGCAGCTTAGTTGTTGGGGGCGGGGAGACCCAGTACTTC.

The V and J genes are TRBV5-6 and TRBJ1-4; 9 bases are shared with TRBD1. The V segment lost 3 bases and the J segment 6 bases; nucleotides outside the gene matches: 3. The CDR3 consists of 14 residues. Germline V gene sequence: CDR1 SGHDT, CDR2 YYEEEE. The CDR3 DNA follows: TGTGCCAGCAGCTGGGGGACAGGGTATGAAAAACTGTTTTTT. It is translated as CASSWGTGYEKLFF. Full variable domain (rest looked up from reference TRBV5-6 and TRBJ1-4): DAGVTQSPTHLIKTRGQQVTLRCSPKSGHDTVSWYQQALGQGPQFIFQYYEEEERQRGNFPDRFSGHQFPNYSSELNVNALLLGDSALYLCASSWGTGYEKLFFGSGTQLSVL.

The V and J genes are TRBV7-9 and TRBJ1-6; 7 positions agree with TRBD1. The CDR3 has 15 amino acids. The V gene's germline CDR1 is SEHNR and CDR2 FQNEAQ (reference sequence). V was pared by 5 bases and J by 10 bases, with 11 bases of the junction left unmatched. The CDR3 DNA is TGTGCCAGCAGCCCCAATACAGGGGTTTGGTCACCCCTCCACTTT. Translation gives CASSPNTGVWSPLHF.

This clonotype appeared a single time. The genes are TRBV19 and TRBJ1-1, with D possibly matching TRBD1 (6 bases). The CDR3 sequence is 14 residues long. Germline CDR1 LNHDA, CDR2 SQIVND (reference sequence). V lost 6 bases and J 2 bases, leaving 13 bases between the germline ends. This CDR3 is CASRRTVQNTEAFF. The CDR3 DNA reads TGTGCCAGTAGAAGGACAGTACAAAACACTGAAGCTTTCTTT.

In this sample, this clonotype turned up a few times. The chain uses TRBV12-3 or TRBV12-4 and TRBJ2-5; no clear D gene. The CDR3 is made up of 13 amino acids. Deletions cut 6 bases from V and 4 bases from J, with 12 bases between. The CDR3 DNA reads as TGTGCCAGCAGATTGGTCTTAAGAGAGACCCAGTACTTC. This codes for CASRLVLRETQYF.

This clonotype was seen a few times. This chain uses TRBV6-2 or TRBV6-3 with TRBJ2-6, with D unresolved. Germline V gene sequence: CDR1 MNHEY, CDR2 SVGEGT. V was trimmed by 0 bases and J by 4 bases, leaving 19 bases between them. The CDR3 contains 19 residues. CDR3 region: CASSYSQAIGSAGANVLTF. The CDR3 DNA reads TGTGCCAGCAGTTACTCTCAGGCGATAGGGTCAGCCGGGGCCAACGTCCTGACTTTC.

The table lists this clonotype with many counts. J is TRBJ2-7 and V is TRBV7-9; 7 nucleotides line up with TRBD1. The CDR3 loop spans 16 amino acids. Germline V gene data show CDR1 as SEHNR and CDR2 as FQNEAQ (reference sequence). Germline trimming cut 1 base from V and 4 bases from J; bases unmatched to any gene: 10. The CDR3 region is CASSLGRQGELYEQYF. The CDR3 bases are TGTGCCAGCAGCTTAGGGCGTCAGGGGGAGTTGTACGAGCAGTACTTC.

There are a few counts of this clonotype. V gene TRBV20-1 combines with J gene TRBJ1-1, with 10 bases identical to TRBD1. The CDR3 spans 14 residues. Germline lookup yields CDR1 DFQATT and CDR2 SNEGSKA (reference sequence). The V segment lost 6 bases and the J segment 6 bases; nucleotides outside the gene matches: 10. CDR3 sequence (DNA): TGCAGTGCCCCGGGACAGGGGCTTAACGCTGAAGCTTTCTTT. This translates into CSAPGQGLNAEAFF.

The J gene is TRBJ2-7, the V gene TRBV6-1; TRBD2 matches 7 bases. After removal of 5 bases from V and 5 bases from J, the junction contained 6 bases not matched to a gene. Looked up from germline, CDR1 is MNHNS and CDR2 is SASEGT. CDR3 length: 13 amino acids. CDR3 sequence reads: CASSRRAGNEQYV. In DNA form, the CDR3 reads TGTGCCAGCAGTCGAAGAGCGGGGAACGAGCAGTACGTC.

A remark on this clonotype: The germline gene is not matched at one end of the junction; a read error may be the cause. Here the CDR3 reads CVSSYGDGYTF. The CDR3 DNA is TGTGTCAGCAGCTACGGGGATGGCTACACCTTC. The V gene is TRBV5-6, the J gene TRBJ1-2, with D uncertain. The length of the CDR3 is 11 residues. In germline, CDR1 is SGHDT, CDR2 YYEEEE.

In its sample, this clonotype was seen a few times. The V gene is TRBV14, the J gene TRBJ1-6; unclear D gene. Trimming took off 1 base at V and 4 bases at J, with 5 bases between the two ends. The CDR3 sequence is 14 residues long. Germline V gene data show CDR1 as SGHDN and CDR2 as FVKESK. CDR3 in DNA: TGTGCCAGCAGCCAAGGACGTTATAATTCACCCCTCCACTTT. Amino acids: CASSQGRYNSPLHF.

The rearrangement uses TRBV12-3 or TRBV12-4 and TRBJ2-7; weak D call: TRBD1 (6 bases). The CDR3 extends over 16 amino acids. Trimming took off 10 bases at V and 2 bases at J, with 24 bases between the two ends. CDR3 coding DNA: TGTGCCAACAGCCTCCTCACAGGGTTTTCGACCTACGAGCAGTACTTC. It encodes CANSLLTGFSTYEQYF.

This clonotype was detected many times. The chain employs TRBV12-3 or TRBV12-4 and TRBJ2-3, with D hard to call. The length of the CDR3 is 13 residues. Deletions cut 10 bases from V and 0 bases from J, with 11 bases between. The CDR3 DNA reads TGTGCCAACGGCCAGGCTAGCACAGATACGCAGTATTTT. Translated, it gives CANGQASTDTQYF.

This clonotype was observed many times. The V and J genes are TRBV7-2 and TRBJ2-1, with 11 positions matching TRBD2. Germline V lookup: CDR1 SGHTA, CDR2 FQGNSA. V lost 4 bases to trimming and J lost 5 bases; unmatched junction nucleotides: 4. The CDR3 covers 15 residues. The CDR3 DNA is TGTGCCAGCAGCTCACTAGCGGGGGCCGACAATGAGCAGTTCTTC. It yields the protein CASSSLAGADNEQFF.

This chain uses TRBV9 with TRBJ2-2; D gene unclear. V lost 1 base and J lost 2, with 9 bases in between. CDR1 and CDR2 from the germline V gene are SGDLS and YYNGEE. The CDR3 totals 15 residues. The CDR3 here is CASSVRHSNTGELFF. CDR3 nucleotide sequence: TGTGCCAGCAGCGTAAGACACAGCAACACCGGGGAGCTGTTTTTT.

This chain connects TRBV10-3 to TRBJ2-2, with 8 bases matching TRBD2. The CDR3 spans 15 residues. Germline trimming cut 10 bases from V and 2 bases from J; bases unmatched to any gene: 9. Germline V gene lookup returns CDR1 ENHRY and CDR2 SYGVKD. CDR3 DNA: TGTGCCACCACCGGACTAGCTGCCAACACCGGGGAGCTGTTTTTT. The encoded protein is CATTGLAANTGELFF.

This clonotype has more than one count but fewer than ten. This rearrangement joins TRBV2 to TRBJ2-1; D is perhaps TRBD1 (7 bases). The CDR3 has 16 amino acids. CDR1 is SNHLY and CDR2 is FYNNEI in the germline V gene. V lost 3 bases and J 9 bases, leaving 21 bases between the germline ends. The CDR3 spells CASSEWWDSSGSEQFF. The CDR3 DNA sequence: TGTGCCAGCAGTGAGTGGTGGGACAGCTCCGGGAGTGAGCAGTTCTTC.

The J gene is TRBJ1-5, the V gene TRBV20-1; 7 bases are a match to TRBD1. The CDR3 spans 15 residues. Germline values: CDR1 DFQATT, CDR2 SNEGSKA (reference sequence). Unmatched junction bases numbered 2, after V lost 0 bases and J lost 0 bases. CDR3 sequence reads: CSARETGYSNQPQHF. CDR3 DNA: TGCAGTGCTAGAGAGACAGGGTATAGCAATCAGCCCCAGCATTTT.

V usage is TRBV9 and J usage is TRBJ1-2; TRBD1 matches at 7 bases. The CDR3 extends over 17 amino acids. The V gene end was trimmed by 2 bases and the J gene end by 0 bases; junction bases not matched to a gene: 10. Germline V CDR1 and CDR2: SGDLS, YYNGEE. Here the CDR3 DNA reads TGTGCCAGCAGCGTCCCCACAGGGGACCCAACTAACTATGGCTACACCTTC. Its translation: CASSVPTGDPTNYGYTF.

This clonotype was detected many times. The chain is built from TRBV11-2 and TRBJ2-2; 9 nucleotides align to TRBD1. CDR3 length: 15 amino acids. V shed 7 bases, J shed 8 bases, and the junction held 11 bases outside the gene matches. Germline V gives CDR1 SGHAT, CDR2 FQNNGV. The CDR3 loop reads CASTRDRASGGELFF. The CDR3 DNA sequence: TGTGCCAGCACCCGGGACAGGGCCTCCGGTGGGGAGCTGTTTTTT. Complete variable domain (other parts from reference TRBV11-2 and TRBJ2-2): EAGVAQSPRYKIIEKRQSVAFWCNPISGHATLYWYQQILGQGPKLLIQFQNNGVVDDSQLPKDRFSAERLKGVDSTLKIQPAKLEDSAVYLCASTRDRASGGELFFGEGSRLTVL.

The CDR3 DNA is TGCGCCAGCAGCTTCGAGGGTTCGACGGCATACAATGAGCAGTTCTTC. This codes for CASSFEGSTAYNEQFF. The chain couples TRBV5-1 to TRBJ2-1, with D possibly matching TRBD2 (5 bases). The CDR3 runs to 16 residues. Between the trimmed V and J ends, which lost 2 bases and 4 bases, there was a span of 16 bases. Germline lookup yields CDR1 SGHRS and CDR2 YFSETQ.